This T cell receptor (beta chain) was documented in a study of T cell responses to AZD1222 COVID-19 vaccine. Overall study: Analysis merged second doses at about 4 or about 12 weeks.

The CDR3 spans 15 residues. Germline V CDR1 and CDR2: MNHEY, SVGAGI. Trimming pared 2 bases from V and 2 bases from J, leaving 12 bases between. A remark on this clone: Its antigen is not identified.

The assay was immunoSEQ multiplex PCR, and TCRdb's table has in-frame clones only and misses some. The table has about 60,000 clones, about 86% seen once. General study findings and limits: Only 5 or 6 individuals given AZD1222 were seropositive at baseline. Only after the peak T cell response were repertoires sampled. Spike-wide vaccine-associated CD4 TCRs dominated at 160-218 and 743-854.

The V and J genes are TRBV6-5 and TRBJ1-2; tentative D call: TRBD1 (5 bases). The TCR was taken from an adult in good health. The specimen comprised peripheral blood, sampled on day 0 of AZD1222 vaccination. CDR3 in amino acids: CASSYRGSFNYGYTF. CDR3 nucleotides: TGTGCCAGCAGTTACCGGGGGAGTTTCAACTATGGCTACACCTTC.